This T cell receptor beta chain was found in a study of cytomegalovirus exposure and HLA in healthy donors. Study in general: In an early release, HLA-typed donors contributed tens of millions of unique TCR sequences. Study-wide findings and caveats: The study flagged about 150 TCR beta chains as cytomegalovirus-associated. TCR beta sequences numbering under 20,000 were associated with HLA alleles at 0.05 false discovery rate in a later analysis. CMV antigen specificity was confirmed in vitro for a few CMV-associated chains.

The ends lost 6 bases at V and 4 bases at J; junction bases unmatched: 6. Germline V gives CDR1 MNHEY, CDR2 SVGAGI. CDR3 length: 15 residues. A note on this clone: Its antigen is currently unknown.

The study ran its PCR with 60 Vbeta and 13 Jbeta primers. Sequencing was performed with immunoSEQ multiplex PCR; in TCRdb, only in-frame clones are kept and a portion is missing. The sample includes roughly 130,000 clones, about 63% seen only once; the top ten take over 1.5%. The sequence derives from a young man in good health and CMV-seropositive. The sample was PBMCs. V usage is TRBV6-5 and J usage is TRBJ2-1, with TRBD1 matching over 10 bases. CDR3 in amino acids: CASRTGTGVYNEQFF. The CDR3 DNA follows: TGTGCCAGCAGGACCGGGACAGGGGTTTACAATGAGCAGTTCTTC.